These 21 T cell receptor beta chains were sequenced from one sample in a study of T-cell reconstitution after alpha-beta-depleted transplantation in children. TCRbeta library construction was performed incorporating unique molecular identifiers. TCRdb reprocessed the PCR reads via MiXCR and lists one record per CDR3 protein. This sample carries around 600,000 distinct CDR3 sequences, 10% to 13% of them seen once, and the ten largest clones take roughly 4%. This sample comprised PBMCs from the stem cell graft donor, obtained from the stem cell graft. These receptors were taken from a human donor who donated a stem cell graft to a child with acute myeloid leukemia.

This clonotype was detected a few times. V is TRBV20-1 and J is TRBJ2-1; 8 bases are shared with TRBD2. Per the germline V gene, CDR1 is DFQATT and CDR2 is SNEGSKA (reference sequence). The CDR3 contains 14 residues. V was clipped by 6 bases and J by 0 bases; unmatched bases: 4. The CDR3 coding sequence is TGCAGTGCCCGACTAGCGTCCTCCTACAATGAGCAGTTCTTC. It encodes CSARLASSYNEQFF.

As regards this clonotype: A much larger clone differs from this one at a single base, so this may be a read error. The chain is built from TRBV30 and TRBJ2-7; no clear D gene. The germline gives CDR1 GTSNPN, CDR2 SVGIG (reference sequence). Trimming removed 8 bases from V and 4 bases from J, with 12 bases in between. The CDR3 is made up of 11 amino acids. The CDR3, as DNA: TGTGCCAGGTTAAACGGTTACGAGCAGTACTTC. This codes for CARLNGYEQYF.

This chain uses TRBV4-3 with TRBJ1-1; D perhaps matches TRBD1 (5 bases). The V gene lost 1 base and the J gene lost 4 bases, with 16 bases spanning the gap. Germline assignment: CDR1 LGHNA and CDR2 YSLEER. The CDR3 length is 16 residues. The CDR3 sequence is CASSQALMAGPTEAFF. CDR3 nucleotides: TGCGCCAGCAGCCAAGCCCTCATGGCAGGGCCCACTGAAGCTTTCTTT.

This clonotype showed up just a few times. V and J are TRBV20-1 and TRBJ2-3; unclear D gene. CDR1 is DFQATT and CDR2 is SNEGSKA in the germline V gene (reference sequence). The V and J ends lost 6 bases and 1 base respectively, with 11 bases between them. The CDR3 has 13 amino acids. CDR3 sequence (DNA): TGCAGTGCCAACCTCCAGGGCACAGATACGCAGTATTTT. Its translation: CSANLQGTDTQYF.

The chain employs TRBV24-1 and TRBJ2-1, with D maybe TRBD1 (6 bases). The V gene lost 3 bases and the J gene lost 4 bases, with 15 bases spanning the gap. The CDR3 totals 16 residues. The germline V gene has CDR1 KGHDR and CDR2 SFDVKD. In DNA form, the CDR3 reads TGTGCCACCAGTGATGCTCGGACAGAAACTTACAATGAGCAGTTCTTC. Translating it yields CATSDARTETYNEQFF.

This chain joins TRBV28 and TRBJ2-7, with unresolved D. CDR1 MDHEN and CDR2 SYDVKM come from the germline V gene. Trimming took off 7 bases at V and 1 base at J, with 11 bases between the two ends. CDR3 size: 13 residues. The CDR3 spells CASTAARSYEQYF. CDR3 bases: TGTGCCAGCACCGCAGCGCGTTCCTACGAGCAGTACTTC. The entire variable domain, with the rest obtained from reference TRBV28 and TRBJ2-7, is as follows: DVKVTQSSRYLVKRTGEKVFLECVQDMDHENMFWYRQDPGLGLRLIYFSYDVKMKEKGDIPEGYSVSREKKERFSLILESASTNQTSMYLCASTAARSYEQYFGPGTRLTVT.

This clonotype was recorded many times. The chain employs TRBV3-1 and TRBJ2-3; 11 bases are shared with TRBD2. The CDR3 runs to 19 residues. CDR1 LGHDT and CDR2 YNNKEL come from the germline V gene (reference sequence). V was clipped by 3 bases and J by 2 bases; unmatched bases: 13. CDR3 protein: CASSHKTSGTRGVTDTQYF. CDR3 nucleotides: TGTGCCAGCAGCCATAAGACTAGCGGGACCAGAGGAGTCACAGATACGCAGTATTTT.

This rearrangement joins TRBV14 to TRBJ2-1, with D perhaps TRBD1 (5 bases). The V gene's germline CDR1 is SGHDN and CDR2 FVKESK. V lost 7 bases to trimming and J lost 3 bases, with 13 bases between them. The CDR3 is 14 residues long. CDR3 protein: CASTPGPLYNEQFF. Written as DNA, the CDR3 is TGTGCCAGCACTCCAGGGCCCCTCTACAATGAGCAGTTCTTC.

This clonotype occurred many times. The chain is built from TRBV24-1 and TRBJ2-1; maybe TRBD1 (6 bases). Trimming took off 1 base at V and 3 bases at J, with 12 bases between the two ends. Germline V gene data show CDR1 as KGHDR and CDR2 as SFDVKD. The CDR3 sequence is 16 residues long. The CDR3 is CATSDFVTGHYNEQFF. The DNA of the CDR3 is TGTGCCACCAGTGATTTCGTGACAGGTCACTACAATGAGCAGTTCTTC.

The CDR3 sequence is CASSSSVGDTQYF. CDR3 coding DNA: TGCGCCAGCAGCTCGTCGGTAGGAGATACGCAGTATTTT. The rearrangement joins TRBV5-1 to TRBJ2-3, with D unresolved. Trimming took off 3 bases at V and 5 bases at J, with 10 bases between the two ends. CDR3 length equals 13 residues. CDR1 and CDR2 (germline): SGHRS, YFSETQ.

The chain couples TRBV30 to TRBJ1-2, with 8 bases aligning to TRBD1. CDR3 length: 13 amino acids. V gave up 3 bases and J gave up 8 bases; unmatched junction bases: 8. The germline CDR1 and CDR2 sequences are GTSNPN and SVGIG (reference sequence). The CDR3 DNA sequence: TGTGCCTGGAGCCCAGGACAGGGAGCCGGCTACACCTTC. Its translation is CAWSPGQGAGYTF.

In nucleotides, the CDR3 is TGTGCCAGCAGTTTAAGGTCCCCAGCCGGAGCAGAGACCCAGTACTTC. Its protein product is CASSLRSPAGAETQYF. The V call is TRBV12-3 or TRBV12-4, the J call TRBJ2-5; D remains unclear. The ends were cut back, 2 bases at V and 4 bases at J, with 17 bases in the middle. This CDR3 is built from 16 residues.

This clonotype has a count of ten or more. The chain is built from TRBV7-2 and TRBJ1-6, with D tentatively TRBD1 (5 bases). The CDR3 is 15 amino acids. Germline CDR1 is SGHTA and CDR2 is FQGNSA. Trimming removed 6 bases from V and 7 bases from J, with 16 bases in between. In DNA form, the CDR3 reads TGTGCCAGCAGGGTGATGGGGCCGGCGAATTCACCCCTCCACTTT. It specifies CASRVMGPANSPLHF. The variable domain in full, completed from reference TRBV7-2 and TRBJ1-6, reads GAGVSQSPSNKVTEKGKDVELRCDPISGHTALYWYRQSLGQGLEFLIYFQGNSAPDKSGLPSDRFSAERTGGSVSTLTIQRTQQEDSAVYLCASRVMGPANSPLHFGNGTRLTVT.

This clonotype came up many times. The chain employs TRBV20-1 and TRBJ2-5; 8 bases are shared with TRBD2. CDR1 is DFQATT and CDR2 is SNEGSKA in the germline V gene (reference sequence). V trimming: 6 bases; J trimming: 5 bases; junction bases outside the gene matches: 8. The CDR3 consists of 13 residues. The CDR3 region has the DNA TGCAGTGCGCCACGAGCGGGAGAGGAGACCCAGTACTTC. Its translation: CSAPRAGEETQYF.

The chain carries TRBV4-3 and TRBJ1-1; D may be TRBD1 (6 bases). The CDR3 loop spans 15 amino acids. V shed 4 bases and J shed 1 base, with 13 bases lying between them. Germline assignment: CDR1 LGHNA and CDR2 YSLEER. CDR3 coding DNA: TGCGCCAGCAGCCCTTTGGTGACAGGGAACACTGAAGCTTTCTTT. It codes for CASSPLVTGNTEAFF.

The rearrangement links TRBV10-3 to TRBJ2-1, with a weak D call TRBD2 (5 bases). The ends were cut back, 10 bases at V and 2 bases at J, with 15 bases in the middle. Germline CDR1 reads ENHRY; CDR2 reads SYGVKD. The CDR3 loop spans 14 amino acids. The CDR3 sequence: CATLPVGTYNEQFF. Here the CDR3 DNA reads TGTGCCACCCTACCAGTCGGGACCTACAATGAGCAGTTCTTC.

This clonotype has only a few counts. J is TRBJ2-5 and V is TRBV4-3, with D tentatively TRBD1 (8 bases). The CDR3 has 18 amino acids. The germline CDR1 and CDR2 sequences are LGHNA and YSLEER. V dropped 0 bases and J dropped 4 bases, with 21 bases sitting between them. The CDR3 here is CASSQDKQGEGRGETQYF. CDR3 DNA: TGCGCCAGCAGCCAAGATAAACAGGGGGAGGGCCGGGGAGAGACCCAGTACTTC.

This CDR3 is CASSQERLAGEGETQYF. The DNA for the CDR3 is TGCGCCAGCAGCCAAGAGAGGCTAGCGGGAGAGGGGGAGACCCAGTACTTC. The chain joins TRBV4-3 to TRBJ2-5; 10 bases fit TRBD2. The CDR3 consists of 17 residues. Germline V gene data show CDR1 as LGHNA and CDR2 as YSLEER. V lost 0 bases to trimming and J lost 5 bases; unmatched junction nucleotides: 9.

The chain couples TRBV20-1 to TRBJ1-2, with D perhaps TRBD1 (6 bases). Germline V gives CDR1 DFQATT, CDR2 SNEGSKA (reference sequence). The CDR3 runs to 15 residues. With 0 bases removed from V and 6 bases from J, the gap between germline ends came to 17 bases. The CDR3 protein is CSARDPQGQEDGYTF. The DNA of the CDR3 is TGCAGTGCTAGAGATCCGCAGGGGCAGGAGGATGGCTACACCTTC.

This clonotype was recorded at least ten times. V gene TRBV29-1 combines with J gene TRBJ2-3; the D gene is possibly TRBD1 (5 bases). V was cut by 3 bases and J by 3 bases, with 16 bases left in between. CDR1 SQVTM and CDR2 ANQGSEA come from the germline V gene. The CDR3 is 15 amino acids. The CDR3 DNA reads as TGCAGCGTTGATGGGGCCCCAGGTCGGACAGATACGCAGTATTTT. As protein: CSVDGAPGRTDTQYF.

This clonotype came up a few times. The chain joins TRBV10-2 to TRBJ2-7, with TRBD2 matching 12 bases. The junction had 5 bases not matched to a gene; V was cut back by 7 bases and J by 4 bases. The CDR3 covers 14 residues. Germline CDR1 and CDR2: WSHSY and SAAADI. The CDR3 coding sequence is TGCGCCAGCACTACGGGGACTAGCGGGTACGAGCAGTACTTC. Translated: CASTTGTSGYEQYF.